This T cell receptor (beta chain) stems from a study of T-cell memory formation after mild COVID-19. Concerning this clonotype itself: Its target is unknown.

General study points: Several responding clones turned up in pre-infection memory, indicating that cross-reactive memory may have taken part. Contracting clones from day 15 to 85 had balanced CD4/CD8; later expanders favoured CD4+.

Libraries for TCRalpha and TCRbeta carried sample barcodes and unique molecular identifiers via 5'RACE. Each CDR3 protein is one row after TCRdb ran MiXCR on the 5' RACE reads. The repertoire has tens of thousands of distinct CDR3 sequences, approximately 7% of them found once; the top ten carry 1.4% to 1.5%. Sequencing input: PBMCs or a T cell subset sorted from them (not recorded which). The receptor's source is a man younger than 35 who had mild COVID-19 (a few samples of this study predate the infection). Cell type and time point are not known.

CDR3 nucleotides: TGTGCCAGCCAAGGACAGCTAAATTCACCCCTCCACTTT. Translated: CASQGQLNSPLHF. The genes are TRBV18 and TRBJ1-6; the D gene is possibly TRBD1 (6 bases). Trimming took off 8 bases at V and 7 bases at J, with 12 bases between the two ends. The CDR3 covers 13 residues. Germline CDR1 KGHSH, CDR2 LQKENI.